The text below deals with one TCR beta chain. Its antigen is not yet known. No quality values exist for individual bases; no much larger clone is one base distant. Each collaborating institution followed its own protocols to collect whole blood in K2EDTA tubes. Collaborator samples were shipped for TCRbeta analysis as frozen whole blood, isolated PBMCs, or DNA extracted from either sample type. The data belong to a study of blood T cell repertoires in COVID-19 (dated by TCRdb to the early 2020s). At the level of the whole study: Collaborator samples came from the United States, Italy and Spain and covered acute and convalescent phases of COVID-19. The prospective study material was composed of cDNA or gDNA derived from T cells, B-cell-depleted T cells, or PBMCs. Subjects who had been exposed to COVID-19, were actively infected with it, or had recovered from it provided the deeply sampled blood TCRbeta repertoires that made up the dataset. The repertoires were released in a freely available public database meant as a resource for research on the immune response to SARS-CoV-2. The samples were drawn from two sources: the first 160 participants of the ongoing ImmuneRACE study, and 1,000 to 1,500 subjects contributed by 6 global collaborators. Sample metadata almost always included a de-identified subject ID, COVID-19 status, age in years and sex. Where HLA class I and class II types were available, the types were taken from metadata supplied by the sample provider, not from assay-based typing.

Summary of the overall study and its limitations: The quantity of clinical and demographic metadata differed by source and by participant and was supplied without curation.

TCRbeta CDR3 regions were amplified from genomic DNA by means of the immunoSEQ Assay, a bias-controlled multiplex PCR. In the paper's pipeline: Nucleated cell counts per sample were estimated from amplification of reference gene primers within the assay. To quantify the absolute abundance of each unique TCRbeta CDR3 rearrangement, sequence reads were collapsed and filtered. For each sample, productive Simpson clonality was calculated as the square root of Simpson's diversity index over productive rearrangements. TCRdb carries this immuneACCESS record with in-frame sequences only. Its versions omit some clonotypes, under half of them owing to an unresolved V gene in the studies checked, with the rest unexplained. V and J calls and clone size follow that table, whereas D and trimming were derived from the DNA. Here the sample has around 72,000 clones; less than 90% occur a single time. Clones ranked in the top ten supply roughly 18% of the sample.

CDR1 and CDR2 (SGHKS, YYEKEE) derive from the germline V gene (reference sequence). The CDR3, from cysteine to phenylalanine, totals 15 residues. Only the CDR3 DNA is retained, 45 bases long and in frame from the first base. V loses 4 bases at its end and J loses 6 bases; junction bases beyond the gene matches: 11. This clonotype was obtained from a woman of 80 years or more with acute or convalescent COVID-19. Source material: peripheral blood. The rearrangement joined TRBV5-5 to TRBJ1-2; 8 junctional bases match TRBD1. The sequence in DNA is TGTGCCAGCAGCACCAATCGTGGACAGGGCGATGGCTACACCTTC. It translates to CASSTNRGQGDGYTF. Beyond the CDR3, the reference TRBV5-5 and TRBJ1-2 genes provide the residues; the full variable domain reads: DAGVTQSPTHLIKTRGQQVTLRCSPISGHKSVSWYQQVLGQGPQFIFQYYEKEERGRGNFPDRFSARQFPNYSSELNVNALLLGDSALYLCASSTNRGQGDGYTFGSGTRLTVV.